This T cell receptor beta chain originates from a study of molecular identifiers for immune sequencing clone quantification. TCRdb itself ran the PCR reads through MiXCR, one entry per CDR3 protein. This repertoire shows about 640,000 distinct CDR3 sequences, around 20% found once; its top ten account for 0.85% to 0.9%. Study-wide results and caveats: Jurkat TCR RNA spiked in from one cell could reportedly be detected among about 1.1 million naive cells.

Libraries of naive CD8 cells were prepared from about 19,000 to 1,100,000 sorted cells using 10%, 30% or 50% RNA. The authors sorted naive CD8 T cells as CD8+CD4-CCR7+CD45RA+. A remark on this clonotype: The antigen remains undetermined.

Sequenced material: naive CD8+ T cells from blood, with Jurkat cell RNA spiked in. Subset defined: FACS-sorted CD8+CD4-CCR7+CD45RA+ naive T cells. The TCR was taken from a human donor in good health. Some libraries in this study had Jurkat cell RNA spiked in.

CDR3 in amino acids: CASSGQGLVVTQYF. CDR3 sequence (DNA): TGTGCCAGCAGTGGACAGGGATTGGTAGTTACGCAGTATTTT. The chain employs TRBV12-3 or TRBV12-4 and TRBJ2-3; 8 bases are a match to TRBD1. V was pared by 5 bases and J by 8 bases, with 9 bases of the junction left unmatched. The CDR3 sequence is 14 residues long.